The sequence of this TCR beta chain was determined in a study of shared clonotypes between healthy human individuals. In the authors' workflow: Filtering differed since immunoSEQ provided only junctions, with no quality scores. Produced via immunoSEQ multiplex PCR; TCRdb's table is partial and in-frame only. V, J and clone size derive from that table, while D and trimming were established from the DNA sequence. The sample has more than 2,000,000 clones, approximately 93% seen once. CDR3 length: 15 residues. The germline V gene encodes CDR1 MNHEY and CDR2 SVGAGI. Trimming took 6 bases from V and 5 from J, leaving 20 bases between them. On this clone itself: Its specificity is unknown.

Caucasian adults residing in Nashville, Tennessee made up all the donors. General observations from the study: Memory subsets had estimated richness that was generally smaller than that of naive subsets.

The receptor was isolated from a man aged 18-30 years in good health. Some clones in this sample may be carry-over from other donors' samples. The source material was naive CD4+ T cells from PBMCs. Documented subset: CD45RA+ positively selected. The V and J genes are TRBV6-5 and TRBJ2-7, with D tentatively TRBD1 (5 bases). Written as DNA, the CDR3 is TGTGCCAGCAGACGCGCCAGGGATTGGGCGGACGAGCAGTACTTC. It codes for CASRRARDWADEQYF.